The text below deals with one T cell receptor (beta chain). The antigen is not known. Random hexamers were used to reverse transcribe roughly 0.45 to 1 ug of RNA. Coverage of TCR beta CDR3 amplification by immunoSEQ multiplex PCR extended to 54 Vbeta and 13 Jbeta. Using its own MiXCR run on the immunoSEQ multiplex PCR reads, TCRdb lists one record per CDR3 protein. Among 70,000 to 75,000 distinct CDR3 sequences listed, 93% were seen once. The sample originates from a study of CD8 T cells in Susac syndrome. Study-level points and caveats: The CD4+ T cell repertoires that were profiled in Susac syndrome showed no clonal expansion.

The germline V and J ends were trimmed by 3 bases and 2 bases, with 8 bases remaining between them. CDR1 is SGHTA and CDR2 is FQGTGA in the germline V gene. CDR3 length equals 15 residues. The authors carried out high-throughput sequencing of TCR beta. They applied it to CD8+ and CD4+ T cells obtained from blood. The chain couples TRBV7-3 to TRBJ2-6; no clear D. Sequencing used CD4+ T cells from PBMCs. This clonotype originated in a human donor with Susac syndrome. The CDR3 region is CASSLNPPGANVLTF. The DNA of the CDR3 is TGTGCCAGCAGCTTGAATCCCCCTGGGGCCAACGTCCTGACTTTC.